This T cell receptor beta chain originates from a study of vaccination effects on CD4 cells after COVID-19. Sequencing used immunoSEQ multiplex PCR; TCRdb keeps in-frame clones, though not all of them. The table has 50,000 to 60,000 clones, approximately 70% seen once. Sequencing was preceded by expansion of antigen-specific CD4+ T cells with viral peptide pools in the ViraFEST assay. CD4+ T cell isolation took place after 10 days of culture. Vaccine recipients lacked prior SARS-CoV-2 infection and had negative nucleocapsid antibodies. In the case of this clone: The antigen is unknown.

This CDR3 region has 13 residues. Germline values: CDR1 MNHEY, CDR2 SVGAGI. Trimming stripped 2 bases from V and 0 bases from J, with 3 bases between. This material consisted of CD4+ T cells from PBMCs cultured with SARS-CoV-2 spike peptides, taken before COVID-19 vaccination. The chain is built from TRBV6-5 and TRBJ2-3; D unclear. The sequence derives from a human donor who received a COVID-19 vaccine. The CDR3 loop is CASSYGSTDTQYF. The DNA of the CDR3 is TGTGCCAGCAGTTACGGTAGCACAGATACGCAGTATTTT.